This T cell receptor beta chain is from a study of cytomegalovirus exposure and HLA in healthy donors. Study outcomes and limitations: According to an earlier analysis, most TCR beta V segments yielded productive rearrangements about 90% or about 30% of the time. The majority of TCR sequences were rare, yet some public TCRs appeared in many donors.

Unrecorded immune exposure was likely among donors, who were nominally healthy when sampled. Primers for the PCR totalled 60 Vbeta and 13 Jbeta. Data came from immunoSEQ multiplex PCR; TCRdb stores just in-frame clones and leaves some out. The sample contains approximately 140,000 clones, roughly 62% of which appear only once. This clone has a single count. The antigen is not known. Germline CDR1 is ENHRY and CDR2 is SYGVKD. The CDR3 consists of 14 residues. Trimming pared 4 bases from V and 0 bases from J, leaving 9 bases between. Material: PBMCs. This clonotype was sampled from a male donor in good health and CMV-seronegative. The rearrangement uses TRBV10-3 and TRBJ1-1; D is unclear. In DNA form, the CDR3 reads TGTGCCATCAGTGTCGCAGGAATGAACACTGAAGCTTTCTTT. Translated: CAISVAGMNTEAFF.